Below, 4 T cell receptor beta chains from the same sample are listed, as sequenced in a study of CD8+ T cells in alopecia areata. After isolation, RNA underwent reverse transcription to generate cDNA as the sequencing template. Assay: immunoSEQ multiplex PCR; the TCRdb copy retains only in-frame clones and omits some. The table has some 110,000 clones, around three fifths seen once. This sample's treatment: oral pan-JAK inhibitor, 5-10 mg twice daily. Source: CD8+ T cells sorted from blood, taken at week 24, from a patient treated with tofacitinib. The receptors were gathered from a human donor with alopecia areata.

The CDR3 sequence is CASSFRWDSGEQYF. CDR3 DNA sequence: TGTGCCAGCAGCTTCAGGTGGGATTCGGGCGAGCAGTACTTC. The chain employs TRBV5-6 and TRBJ2-7; D uncertain. Germline V CDR1 and CDR2: SGHDT, YYEEEE. This CDR3 region has 14 residues. V shed 2 bases and J shed 6 bases, with 15 bases lying between them.

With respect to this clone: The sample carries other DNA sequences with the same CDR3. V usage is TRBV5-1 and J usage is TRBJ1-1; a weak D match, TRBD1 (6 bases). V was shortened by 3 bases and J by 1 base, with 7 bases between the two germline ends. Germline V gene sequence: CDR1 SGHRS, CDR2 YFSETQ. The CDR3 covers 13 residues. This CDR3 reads CASSSTGNTEAFF. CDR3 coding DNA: TGCGCCAGCAGCTCGACAGGGAACACTGAAGCTTTCTTT. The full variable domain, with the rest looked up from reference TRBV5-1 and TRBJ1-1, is KAGVTQTPRYLIKTRGQQVTLSCSPISGHRSVSWYQQTPGQGLQFLFEYFSETQRNKGNFPGRFSGRQFSNSRSEMNVSTLELGDSALYLCASSSTGNTEAFFGQGTRLTVV.

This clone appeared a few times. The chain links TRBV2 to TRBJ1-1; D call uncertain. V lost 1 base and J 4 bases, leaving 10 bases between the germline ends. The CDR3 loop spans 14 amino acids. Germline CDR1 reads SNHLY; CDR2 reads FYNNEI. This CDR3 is CASSEGALATEAFF. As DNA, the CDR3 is TGTGCCAGCAGTGAAGGGGCCCTGGCCACTGAAGCTTTCTTT.

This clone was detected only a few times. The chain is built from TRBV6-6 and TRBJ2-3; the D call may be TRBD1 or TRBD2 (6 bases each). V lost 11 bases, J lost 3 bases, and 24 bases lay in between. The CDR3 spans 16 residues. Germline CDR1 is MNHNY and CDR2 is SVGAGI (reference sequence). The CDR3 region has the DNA TGTGCCTCCCGCGGGGACACCCTAGAAAGGACAGATACGCAGTATTTT. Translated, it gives CASRGDTLERTDTQYF.